Listed here are 28 T cell receptor beta chains from one sample, sequenced in a study of cytomegalovirus exposure and HLA in healthy donors. PCR employed 60 Vbeta and 13 Jbeta primers. The data were produced by immunoSEQ multiplex PCR, yet TCRdb's version contains in-frame clones alone and is incomplete. Of roughly 130,000 clones listed, around three quarters are singletons. The material sequenced was PBMCs. Receptors were obtained from a man aged 18 to 30 in good health and CMV-seronegative.

V usage is TRBV2 and J usage is TRBJ2-1; TRBD2 might be the D (6 bases). The CDR3 length is 13 residues. V was pared by 3 bases and J by 7 bases, with 10 bases between. Per the germline V gene, CDR1 is SNHLY and CDR2 is FYNNEI. In DNA form, the CDR3 reads TGTGCCAGCAGTGACTGGGGAGGAAATGAGCAGTTCTTC. Its protein is CASSDWGGNEQFF.

This clone came up once. V usage is TRBV5-1 and J usage is TRBJ2-2; 10 bases are shared with TRBD1. The CDR3 runs 16 residues. Germline V gene sequence: CDR1 SGHRS, CDR2 YFSETQ. V trimming: 4 bases; J trimming: 3 bases; junction bases outside the gene matches: 6. DNA of the CDR3: TGCGCCAGCAGCGAGTTCGGACAGGGGGACACCGGGGAGCTGTTTTTT. It is translated as CASSEFGQGDTGELFF.

CDR3 residues: CASGVGLAGGEQFF. DNA of the CDR3: TGTGCTAGTGGTGTCGGACTAGCCGGCGGTGAGCAGTTCTTC. The rearrangement joins TRBV12-5 to TRBJ2-1; 8 nucleotides agree with TRBD2. The CDR3 length is 14 residues. Germline loops: CDR1 LGHNT, CDR2 FRNRAP. The V segment lost 5 bases and the J segment 9 bases; nucleotides outside the gene matches: 9. The variable domain in full, with the rest retrieved from reference TRBV12-5 and TRBJ2-1, is DARVTQTPRHKVTEMGQEVTMRCQPILGHNTVFWYRQTMMQGLELLAYFRNRAPLDDSGMPKDRFSAEMPDATLATLKIQPSEPRDSAVYFCASGVGLAGGEQFFGPGTRLTVL.

The V gene is TRBV4-1, the J gene TRBJ1-1, with D tentatively TRBD1 (5 bases). Looked up from germline, CDR1 is MGHRA and CDR2 is YSYEKL. Deletions cut 1 base from V and 13 bases from J, with 19 bases between. The CDR3 is made up of 14 amino acids. The CDR3 sequence is CASSQVGGRGSGFF. In nucleotides, the CDR3 is TGCGCCAGCAGCCAAGTGGGGGGAAGGGGTAGCGGTTTCTTT.

The rearrangement uses TRBV27 and TRBJ2-2, with 9 nucleotides matching TRBD2. V trimming: 3 bases; J trimming: 5 bases; junction bases outside the gene matches: 4. Per the germline V gene, CDR1 is MNHEY and CDR2 is SMNVEV (reference sequence). CDR3 length: 15 residues. The CDR3 reads CASSFGLAQTGELFF. In DNA, the CDR3 is TGTGCCAGCAGTTTTGGACTAGCGCAAACCGGGGAGCTGTTTTTT.

The chain carries TRBV6-6 and TRBJ2-7; D unresolved. This CDR3 region has 12 residues. The V end lost 0 bases, the J end lost 6 bases, and 6 bases lay between the germline ends. The germline V gene has CDR1 MNHNY and CDR2 SVGAGI (reference sequence). CDR3: CASSYSRSEQYF. The CDR3 nucleotides are TGTGCCAGCAGTTACTCGAGGTCCGAGCAGTACTTC.

V usage is TRBV19 and J usage is TRBJ1-2; tentative D call: TRBD1 (6 bases). Trimming took off 5 bases at V and 7 bases at J, with 17 bases between the two ends. The CDR3 runs to 14 residues. Looked up from germline, CDR1 is LNHDA and CDR2 is SQIVND (reference sequence). CDR3 sequence: CASSVLTGSCGYTF. The CDR3 DNA sequence: TGTGCCAGTAGTGTCCTCACAGGGAGCTGTGGCTACACCTTC.

The chain uses TRBV4-3 and TRBJ2-3; 7 nucleotides line up with TRBD2. Per the germline V gene, CDR1 is LGHNA and CDR2 is YSLEER. This CDR3 is built from 16 residues. V shed 0 bases and J 2 bases; nucleotides not matched to a gene: 5. The CDR3 DNA is TGCGCCAGCAGCCAAGAAACTCTAGCGGACACAGATACGCAGTATTTT. It is translated as CASSQETLADTDTQYF.

The chain is built from TRBV28 and TRBJ2-2; no clear D. Germline loops: CDR1 MDHEN, CDR2 SYDVKM. The CDR3 length is 11 residues. V was shortened by 10 bases and J by 6 bases, with 9 bases between the two germline ends. The CDR3 DNA reads TGTGCCACCGGAGTTCCCGGGGAGCTGTTTTTT. As protein: CATGVPGELFF.

The chain uses TRBV23-1 and TRBJ2-1; maybe TRBD2 (5 bases). TRBV23-1 is an ORF, and what it does is uncertain. The CDR3 covers 14 residues. Trimming stripped 4 bases from V and 4 bases from J, with 11 bases between. CDR3 in amino acids: CASSPGRTYNEQFF. The CDR3 bases are TGCGCCAGCAGTCCCGGCAGGACTTACAATGAGCAGTTCTTC.

The chain joins TRBV9 to TRBJ2-1; D possibly corresponds to TRBD2 (6 bases). Germline CDR1 SGDLS, CDR2 YYNGEE. V was pared by 3 bases and J by 4 bases, with 14 bases between. The CDR3 consists of 15 residues. The DNA of the CDR3 is TGTGCCAGCAGCGCGGGACTTGACGCTTACAATGAGCAGTTCTTC. Its protein is CASSAGLDAYNEQFF.

The chain is built from TRBV19 and TRBJ2-5, with TRBD1 matching 8 bases. Trimming cost V 6 bases and J 4 bases; bases outside gene matches: 10. The CDR3 sequence is 15 residues long. Germline CDR1 LNHDA, CDR2 SQIVND (reference sequence). The CDR3 reads CASSQDRAPVETQYF. The CDR3 DNA is TGTGCCAGTAGCCAGGACAGGGCCCCCGTAGAGACCCAGTACTTC.

The chain combines TRBV12-5 with TRBJ2-3, with 11 bases fitting TRBD2. CDR1 is LGHNT and CDR2 is FRNRAP in the germline V gene. The CDR3 runs to 16 residues. The ends lost 6 bases at V and 5 bases at J; junction bases unmatched: 10. The CDR3 region is CASGFSLAGEGDTQYF. The CDR3 DNA reads TGTGCTAGTGGGTTTTCACTAGCGGGAGAGGGAGATACGCAGTATTTT.

The V call is TRBV9, the J call TRBJ2-2; no definite D call. The CDR3 is 15 residues long. Germline V CDR1 and CDR2: SGDLS, YYNGEE. Trimming took off 0 bases at V and 0 bases at J, with 6 bases between the two ends. CDR3 protein: CASSVGQTNTGELFF. The CDR3 DNA reads TGTGCCAGCAGCGTAGGACAAACGAACACCGGGGAGCTGTTTTTT.

The V call is TRBV28, the J call TRBJ2-5; D may be TRBD2 (6 bases). The J call is uncertain, as TRBJ2-7 better fits the DNA end. The germline CDR1 and CDR2 sequences are MDHEN and SYDVKM. The CDR3 has 15 residues. CDR3 sequence: CASSRTTAGSYEQYF. CDR3 coding DNA: TGTGCCAGCAGTCGTACTACAGCGGGCTCCTACGAGCAGTACTTC.

This chain links TRBV5-1 with TRBJ1-4, with 9 bases that match TRBD1. V lost 4 bases and J lost 5; bases outside the gene matches: 6. The germline V gene encodes CDR1 SGHRS and CDR2 YFSETQ. The CDR3 contains 15 residues. Here the CDR3 reads CASSKTGTGNEKLFF. CDR3 bases: TGCGCCAGCAGCAAAACCGGGACAGGGAATGAAAAACTGTTTTTT.

The V and J genes are TRBV29-1 and TRBJ1-1, with no clear D. V lost 5 bases, J lost 0 bases, and 10 bases lay in between. Per germline, CDR1 SQVTM and CDR2 ANQGSEA. The CDR3 totals 13 residues. This chain's CDR3 is CSVTPGMNTEAFF. Written as DNA, the CDR3 is TGCAGCGTTACGCCGGGGATGAACACTGAAGCTTTCTTT.

The chain carries TRBV4-2 and TRBJ2-2; D possibly corresponds to TRBD2 (5 bases). From germline, CDR1 is LGHNA and CDR2 YNFKEQ. The V gene lost 2 bases and the J gene lost 4 bases, with 11 bases spanning the gap. The CDR3 extends over 15 amino acids. CDR3 sequence reads: CASSQLGDTTGELFF. The CDR3 DNA is TGTGCCAGCAGCCAACTGGGAGACACCACCGGGGAGCTGTTTTTT.

This clone has more than one count but fewer than ten. The chain carries TRBV6-1 and TRBJ2-7, with D unresolved. CDR1 is MNHNS and CDR2 is SASEGT in the germline V gene. V was shortened by 2 bases and J by 0 bases, with 11 bases between the two germline ends. The CDR3 has 15 residues. The CDR3 reads CASSENYLSSYEQYV. As DNA, the CDR3 is TGTGCCAGCAGTGAAAATTACCTTAGCTCCTACGAGCAGTACGTC.

The chain has TRBV30 and TRBJ1-6, with D possibly being TRBD1 (5 bases). The CDR3 length is 13 residues. CDR1 is GTSNPN and CDR2 is SVGIG in the germline V gene (reference sequence). Trimming pared 2 bases from V and 9 bases from J, leaving 11 bases between. The chain's CDR3 is CAWSQGRRSPLHF. The CDR3 DNA reads TGTGCCTGGAGTCAGGGCAGGCGTTCACCCCTCCACTTT.

The chain links TRBV27 to TRBJ2-5, with TRBD1 identical over 9 bases. Germline values: CDR1 MNHEY, CDR2 SMNVEV (reference sequence). The CDR3 has 14 amino acids. Trimming at V came to 3 bases and at J to 4 bases, leaving 3 bases not matched to a gene. The CDR3 DNA reads TGTGCCAGCAGTTTCGGACAGGGGAGAGAGACCCAGTACTTC. It yields the protein CASSFGQGRETQYF.

The rearrangement uses TRBV7-8 and TRBJ2-7, with D perhaps matching TRBD2 (7 bases). With 0 bases removed from V and 2 bases from J, the gap between germline ends came to 11 bases. Per the germline V gene, CDR1 is SGHVS and CDR2 is FQNEAQ. This CDR3 is built from 15 residues. CDR3 sequence: CASSLARGPTYEQYF. The CDR3, as DNA: TGTGCCAGCAGCTTAGCGCGGGGGCCAACCTACGAGCAGTACTTC.

This clone has a handful of counts. The rearrangement joins TRBV18 to TRBJ1-1; D might be TRBD1 (5 bases). CDR1 and CDR2 (germline): KGHSH, LQKENI. With 5 bases removed from V and 11 bases from J, the gap between germline ends came to 15 bases. There are 12 residues in the CDR3. CDR3: CASSDSGHSAFF. The CDR3 region has the DNA TGTGCCAGCTCAGATTCAGGACATTCGGCTTTCTTT.

This chain connects TRBV6-6 to TRBJ1-1; D remains ambiguous. The CDR3 is 14 amino acids. V lost 2 bases and J lost 2, with 9 bases in between. Germline loops: CDR1 MNHNY, CDR2 SVGAGI (reference sequence). DNA of the CDR3: TGTGCCAGCAGTTACGATAGAGTTAACACTGAAGCTTTCTTT. Translated: CASSYDRVNTEAFF.

The chain is built from TRBV4-3 and TRBJ2-3; 8 bases align to TRBD2. The germline V gene encodes CDR1 LGHNA and CDR2 YSLEER. V was pared by 2 bases and J by 0 bases, with 10 bases of the junction left unmatched. CDR3 length: 18 amino acids. The CDR3 loop reads CASSQTEASGYSTDTQYF. The CDR3 DNA reads as TGCGCCAGCAGCCAAACGGAGGCTAGCGGGTATAGCACAGATACGCAGTATTTT.

In this sample, this clone turned up once. Other DNA sequences in this specimen translate into the identical CDR3. J is TRBJ1-1 and V is TRBV5-1; no clear D. V was pared by 0 bases and J by 0 bases, with 9 bases between. The CDR3 runs 15 residues. Germline V lookup: CDR1 SGHRS, CDR2 YFSETQ. This chain's CDR3 is CASSLVPGMNTEAFF. The CDR3 nucleotides read TGCGCCAGCAGCTTGGTTCCGGGAATGAACACTGAAGCTTTCTTT.

This chain links TRBV29-1 with TRBJ1-5; TRBD1 matches 7 bases. V lost 3 bases and J lost 2; bases outside the gene matches: 19. Per germline, CDR1 SQVTM and CDR2 ANQGSEA. This CDR3 is 19 amino acids long. This chain's CDR3 is CSVDKGTALRVSGNQPQHF. As DNA, the CDR3 is TGCAGCGTTGATAAAGGGACAGCCTTACGCGTCTCGGGCAATCAGCCCCAGCATTTT. Full variable domain (rest looked up from reference TRBV29-1 and TRBJ1-5): SAVISQKPSRDICQRGTSLTIQCQVDSQVTMMFWYRQQPGQSLTLIATANQGSEATYESGFVIDKFPISRPNLTFSTLTVSNMSPEDSSIYLCSVDKGTALRVSGNQPQHFGDGTRLSIL.

The table lists this clone with a few counts. V usage is TRBV6-5 and J usage is TRBJ2-5; D possibly corresponds to TRBD2 (6 bases). CDR1 and CDR2 (germline): MNHEY, SVGAGI. The CDR3 has 15 residues. V gave up 0 bases and J gave up 4 bases, with 12 bases separating them. CDR3 nucleotides: TGTGCCAGCAGTTACTCGAAGGCGGGACCAGAGACCCAGTACTTC. This codes for CASSYSKAGPETQYF.